This T cell receptor beta chain is drawn from a study of a mutant IDH1 vaccine in newly diagnosed glioma. Study summary: The vaccination schedule gave patients eight doses in weeks 1, 3, 5, 7, 11, 15, 19 and 23. Vaccination followed radiotherapy alone by 4-6 weeks, or accompanied temozolomide cycles. Those enrolled had earlier been treated with radiotherapy, temozolomide, or both, mostly both.

Indicated time point: week 5, during vaccination. All doses held 300 ug of mutant IDH1 20-mer peptide, with topical imiquimod. Whole-study findings and limits: Top peripheral T cell clonotype shifts appeared unrelated to pseudoprogression.

Method: immunoSEQ multiplex PCR; TCRdb's copy keeps in-frame clones and lacks some. The table shows around 49,000 clones, with around four fifths occurring only once. Concerning this clone: Its antigen is as yet unknown.

This CDR3 region has 16 residues. V lost 4 bases to trimming and J lost 3 bases; unmatched junction nucleotides: 11. Per germline, CDR1 SGHRS and CDR2 YFSETQ. The input for sequencing was PBMCs, taken from a glioma patient whose treatment included an IDH1 peptide vaccine. The receptor's source is a man aged 50-60 years with glioma. This chain connects TRBV5-1 to TRBJ1-1; TRBD1 aligns across 8 bases. CDR3 amino acids: CASSPTGVRGDTEAFF. The CDR3 DNA reads TGCGCCAGCAGCCCGACAGGGGTTCGAGGCGACACTGAAGCTTTCTTT.